The TCR beta chain described here comes from a study of T cells after posttransplantation cyclophosphamide. General study results and limits: Later blood repertoires were often dominated by clones from the donor CD8+ memory compartment. TRB clonality was highly associated with recipient CMV seropositivity and reactivation.

Using immunoSEQ multiplex PCR, the repertoire was profiled, and TCRdb retains in-frame clones only, with some absent. Among some 7,000 clones listed, around 75% were seen once. As for this clone: What it recognizes is unknown.

V was cut by 4 bases and J by 6 bases, with 7 bases left in between. Germline CDR1 MNHNS, CDR2 SASEGT. This CDR3 has 13 residues. Busulfan-fludarabine conditioning, marrow transplant, and cyclophosphamide on days +3 and +4 were administered. The starting material was PBMCs, obtained about 1,600 days after allogeneic stem cell transplant with posttransplant cyclophosphamide. The chain recombines TRBV6-1 with TRBJ1-6, with a weak D call TRBD1 (5 bases). The receptor was isolated from a male patient younger than 45 who received an allogeneic stem cell transplant from a related donor, was CMV-positive, and had acute GVHD only. The graft donor may account for some of the T cells. The CDR3 region is CASSVRGNSPLHF. The CDR3 region has the DNA TGTGCCAGCAGTGTAAGGGGTAATTCACCCCTCCACTTT.